These 18 T cell receptor beta chains originate from one sample sequenced in a study of human T cells and chemical hapten exposure. One entry per CDR3 protein results from TCRdb running MiXCR on the RACE reads. The top ten hold under 2.5% of the sample, which has more than 100,000 distinct CDR3 sequences, over 9% seen once. Time point specified: patch test 3, about 24 weeks after DPC sensitization. Treatment meaning: therapeutic diphenylcyclopropenone sensitization with weekly scalp DPC. This material consisted of whole blood, taken in connection with sensitization to the hapten diphenylcyclopropenone (DPC). These receptor sequences come from a woman in her fifties or sixties with alopecia areata. Some clones in this sample may be carry-over from other donors' samples.

This clonotype has more than one count but fewer than ten. J is TRBJ1-2 and V is TRBV6-2 or TRBV6-3; TRBD1 agrees at 10 bases. This CDR3 region has 16 residues. The V gene's germline CDR1 is MNHEY and CDR2 SVGEGT. Trimming removed 4 bases from V and 5 bases from J; junction bases left unmatched: 10. The CDR3 reads CASSSPGTGDSYGYTF. The CDR3 nucleotides read TGTGCCAGCAGTTCCCCCGGGACAGGGGACTCTTATGGCTACACCTTC.

In this sample, this clonotype turned up a few times. The CDR3 DNA is TGTGCCAGCAGTGAATATGGTAGCGATACCGGGGAGCTGTTTTTT. Translated, it gives CASSEYGSDTGELFF. This chain joins TRBV2 and TRBJ2-2, with a weak D call TRBD2 (5 bases). The CDR3 runs to 15 residues. The germline V gene encodes CDR1 SNHLY and CDR2 FYNNEI. V lost 2 bases and J 5 bases, leaving 12 bases between the germline ends.

As for this clonotype: At one boundary the junction diverges from the germline segment, which might be a read error. The rearrangement links TRBV29-1 to TRBJ1-1; D not certain. CDR1 and CDR2 (germline): SQVTM, ANQGSEA. This CDR3 has 14 amino acids. The chain's CDR3 is CNVEAAGSNTEAFF. The CDR3 DNA is TGCAACGTTGAAGCCGCGGGGAGCAACACTGAAGCTTTCTTT.

This clonotype was observed a handful of times. The chain joins TRBV12-3 or TRBV12-4 to TRBJ2-5; D remains ambiguous. The V and J ends lost 6 bases and 10 bases respectively, with 12 bases between them. This CDR3 has 11 residues. The DNA for the CDR3 is TGTGCCAGCAGCTCTGGTGGTCGCCAGTACTTC. Protein product: CASSSGGRQYF.

This clonotype occurred many times. The genes are TRBV6-6 and TRBJ1-5; D is possibly TRBD1 (6 bases). With 6 bases removed from V and 9 bases from J, the gap between germline ends came to 30 bases. Germline loops: CDR1 MNHNY, CDR2 SVGAGI (reference sequence). This CDR3 comprises 18 residues. The CDR3 reads CASSRFLMGGGEIPPQHF. In DNA, the CDR3 is TGTGCCAGCAGCCGCTTTCTAATGGGCGGGGGCGAGATACCGCCCCAGCATTTT.

The chain has TRBV27 and TRBJ2-3; unclear D gene. CDR3 length: 14 residues. The germline V gene encodes CDR1 MNHEY and CDR2 SMNVEV (reference sequence). CDR3 sequence: CATSRHLSTDTQYF. The CDR3 DNA is TGTGCTACAAGTAGACACCTAAGCACAGATACGCAGTATTTT.

The sample holds a few counts of this clonotype. The chain has TRBV7-2 and TRBJ1-5, with no clear D. V lost 0 bases and J 0 bases, leaving 12 bases between the germline ends. CDR3 size: 17 residues. Germline assignment: CDR1 SGHTA and CDR2 FQGNSA. CDR3 residues: CASSLAPVGYSNQPQHF. Written as DNA, the CDR3 is TGTGCCAGCAGCTTAGCGCCCGTAGGTTATAGCAATCAGCCCCAGCATTTT.

In this sample, this clonotype turned up a few times. The chain is built from TRBV12-3 or TRBV12-4 and TRBJ2-3; 11 bases match TRBD1. J gave up 5 bases and V 6 bases, and 7 bases lay outside the gene matches. The length of the CDR3 is 15 residues. The CDR3 region is CASRPGQGDLDTQYF. DNA for the CDR3: TGTGCCAGCAGACCGGGACAGGGGGATTTAGATACGCAGTATTTT.

In this sample, this clonotype turned up a few times. The chain uses TRBV6-1 and TRBJ2-7; maybe TRBD1 (6 bases). Trimming removed 4 bases at V and 1 base at J, with 14 bases between. Germline-derived CDR1 and CDR2 are MNHNS and SASEGT. The CDR3 runs to 15 residues. CDR3 nucleotide sequence: TGTGCCAGCAGTGTCACAGGGCCCTCGTCCTACGAGCAGTACTTC. It translates to CASSVTGPSSYEQYF.

This clonotype has just a few counts. This chain uses TRBV15 with TRBJ2-1; 12 bases map to TRBD1. Germline CDR1 is LNHNV and CDR2 is YYDKDF (reference sequence). The CDR3 runs 14 residues. Trimming cost V 11 bases and J 6 bases; bases outside gene matches: 8. The CDR3 region has the DNA TGTGCCTCTGAGAGGGACAGGGGGCTCAATGAGCAGTTCTTC. This translates into CASERDRGLNEQFF.

This clonotype has a handful of counts. The chain links TRBV12-3 or TRBV12-4 to TRBJ1-6; 11 bases line up with TRBD1. The junction had 3 bases not matched to a gene; V was cut back by 6 bases and J by 2 bases. CDR3 size: 16 residues. The CDR3 is CASRGQGGTYNSPLHF. CDR3 sequence (DNA): TGTGCCAGCAGGGGACAGGGGGGAACCTATAATTCACCCCTCCACTTT.

V usage is TRBV5-4 and J usage is TRBJ1-5; 12 bases line up with TRBD1. Per germline, CDR1 SGHNT and CDR2 YYREEE (reference sequence). The CDR3 is made up of 14 amino acids. After removal of 2 bases from V and 7 bases from J, the junction contained 1 base not matched to a gene. CDR3 in amino acids: CASSFGTGGQPQHF. The CDR3, as DNA: TGTGCCAGCAGCTTTGGGACAGGGGGCCAGCCCCAGCATTTT.

CDR3: CASSLSSMSDTQYF. CDR3 nucleotides: TGTGCCAGCAGTTTATCCAGTATGTCAGATACGCAGTATTTT. The chain carries TRBV27 and TRBJ2-3, with no clear D. Germline V gene data show CDR1 as MNHEY and CDR2 as SMNVEV (reference sequence). The CDR3 has 14 residues. V was shortened by 0 bases and J by 4 bases, with 8 bases between the two germline ends.

This clonotype showed up just a few times. This chain joins TRBV29-1 and TRBJ1-1; tentatively, D is TRBD1 (5 bases). Germline V lookup: CDR1 SQVTM, CDR2 ANQGSEA. V was pared by 0 bases and J by 0 bases, with 11 bases between. This CDR3 has 15 residues. Written as DNA, the CDR3 is TGCAGCGTTGAAGATTATCAGGGATTGAACACTGAAGCTTTCTTT. It codes for CSVEDYQGLNTEAFF.

V is TRBV29-1 and J is TRBJ2-7; D possibly corresponds to TRBD1 (5 bases). The V and J ends lost 6 bases and 2 bases respectively, with 17 bases between them. The CDR3 length is 14 residues. Per the germline V gene, CDR1 is SQVTM and CDR2 is ANQGSEA. CDR3 DNA sequence: TGCAGCGTCGGGCCGCGGCAGGGTACCTACGAGCAGTACTTC. Protein product: CSVGPRQGTYEQYF.

This clonotype has at least ten counts. This chain links TRBV27 with TRBJ2-5; the match to TRBD2 covers 9 bases. The CDR3 extends over 14 amino acids. CDR1 MNHEY and CDR2 SMNVEV come from the germline V gene (reference sequence). With V trimmed by 7 bases and J by 6 bases, 9 bases remained unmatched. CDR3 nucleotide sequence: TGTGCCAGCACTCCAGGACTAGCGAGTAAGACCCAGTACTTC. The encoded protein is CASTPGLASKTQYF.

This chain joins TRBV29-1 and TRBJ1-2; TRBD1 matches 9 bases. The CDR3 is 16 residues long. Germline V CDR1 and CDR2: SQVTM, ANQGSEA. The CDR3 sequence is CIVDTGTGRANYGYTF. As DNA, the CDR3 is TGCATCGTGGATACCGGGACAGGGCGCGCAAACTATGGCTACACCTTC.

This clonotype appeared a few times. This chain connects TRBV7-9 to TRBJ1-1; D is perhaps TRBD1 (5 bases). Germline loops: CDR1 SEHNR, CDR2 FQNEAQ (reference sequence). V gave up 5 bases and J gave up 6 bases, with 13 bases separating them. This CDR3 is built from 13 residues. CDR3 sequence reads: CASSPGTGAEAFF. The DNA of the CDR3 is TGTGCCAGCAGCCCGGGGACCGGCGCTGAAGCTTTCTTT.